Below, 15 T cell receptor beta chains from the same sample are listed, as sequenced in a study of radiotherapy plus CTLA-4 blockade in lung cancer (dated by TCRdb to the late 2010s). Library creation used the immunoSEQ multiplex PCR assay. The table was pulled from immuneACCESS by TCRdb, which kept in-frame rearrangements only. Such tables lose some clones; where checked, under half of the loss comes from unresolved V genes, and the rest has no known cause. The sample data list 71,000 or so clones, and around 84% of these were observed just once. Around 0.8% of the sample lies in the top ten. Sample: peripheral blood, taken from a patient treated with radiotherapy plus ipilimumab. The receptor source for this set is a human donor with non-small cell lung cancer who had stable disease on radiotherapy plus ipilimumab.

V is TRBV11-2 and J is TRBJ2-1; weak D call: TRBD2 (5 bases). With 0 bases removed from V and 6 bases from J, the gap between germline ends came to 6 bases. Germline CDR1 SGHAT, CDR2 FQNNGV. This CDR3 has 13 amino acids. For the CDR3, the DNA is TGTGCCAGCAGCTTAGAGCGGGTCAATGAGCAGTTCTTC. Amino acids: CASSLERVNEQFF.

In its sample, this clone was seen a few times. The genes are TRBV5-1 and TRBJ1-1; D ambiguous. V lost 4 bases, J lost 0 bases, and 7 bases lay in between. Germline values: CDR1 SGHRS, CDR2 YFSETQ. The CDR3 is 13 amino acids. The DNA for the CDR3 is TGCGCCAGCAGCACCGATATGAACACTGAAGCTTTCTTT. Encoded protein: CASSTDMNTEAFF. The full variable domain, rest sourced from reference TRBV5-1 and TRBJ1-1, is KAGVTQTPRYLIKTRGQQVTLSCSPISGHRSVSWYQQTPGQGLQFLFEYFSETQRNKGNFPGRFSGRQFSNSRSEMNVSTLELGDSALYLCASSTDMNTEAFFGQGTRLTVV.

The rearrangement uses TRBV5-1 and TRBJ2-3, with D tentatively TRBD1 (5 bases). Germline CDR1 SGHRS, CDR2 YFSETQ. The CDR3 is 13 residues long. The ends were cut back, 2 bases at V and 4 bases at J, with 8 bases in the middle. The CDR3: CASSFQGPDTQYF. The CDR3 coding sequence is TGCGCCAGCAGCTTCCAGGGCCCAGATACGCAGTATTTT.

This clone was picked up one time. V is TRBV7-2 and J is TRBJ2-7, with 9 bases that match TRBD1. J lost 2 bases, V lost 2 bases, and 4 bases had no gene match. The CDR3 contains 15 residues. Germline CDR1 SGHTA, CDR2 FQGNSA. The CDR3 sequence is CASSLYRTGAYEQYF. CDR3 nucleotide sequence: TGTGCCAGCAGCTTATATAGGACAGGGGCCTACGAGCAGTACTTC.

The gene calls are TRBV5-5 and TRBJ2-1; no clear D. This CDR3 is 15 amino acids long. Deletions cut 5 bases from V and 0 bases from J, with 12 bases between. CDR1 SGHKS and CDR2 YYEKEE come from the germline V gene (reference sequence). CDR3: CASSPLSSSYNEQFF. CDR3 coding DNA: TGTGCCAGCAGTCCCCTTAGTAGCTCCTACAATGAGCAGTTCTTC. Using reference TRBV5-5 and TRBJ2-1 for the parts outside the CDR3, the full variable domain is DAGVTQSPTHLIKTRGQQVTLRCSPISGHKSVSWYQQVLGQGPQFIFQYYEKEERGRGNFPDRFSARQFPNYSSELNVNALLLGDSALYLCASSPLSSSYNEQFFGPGTRLTVL.

The chain recombines TRBV19 with TRBJ1-2, with a weak D call TRBD1 (5 bases). This CDR3 has 16 amino acids. V lost 5 bases and J 3 bases, leaving 19 bases between the germline ends. CDR1 LNHDA and CDR2 SQIVND come from the germline V gene (reference sequence). The CDR3 DNA sequence: TGTGCCAGTAGTCCCCGGTACGTGGGGGAGGACTATGGCTACACCTTC. Translated, it gives CASSPRYVGEDYGYTF.

To note about this clone: Additional DNA sequences in this sample encode the identical CDR3. This chain joins TRBV5-1 and TRBJ1-3; D ambiguous. The CDR3 is 14 residues long. Between the trimmed V and J ends, which lost 0 bases and 0 bases, there was a span of 4 bases. Germline assignment: CDR1 SGHRS and CDR2 YFSETQ. The chain's CDR3 is CASSLASSGNTIYF. CDR3 sequence (DNA): TGCGCCAGCAGCTTGGCCTCCTCTGGAAACACCATATATTTT.

The genes are TRBV4-1 and TRBJ1-1, with D unclear. There are 14 residues in the CDR3. Trimming cost V 1 base and J 7 bases, with 13 bases left between them. Germline V CDR1 and CDR2: MGHRA, YSYEKL. The CDR3 DNA reads TGCGCCAGCAGCCAAGTGGGGTCAATCGGTGAAGCTTTCTTT. Amino acid sequence: CASSQVGSIGEAFF.

V is TRBV6-6 and J is TRBJ2-2, with 8 bases fitting TRBD2. This CDR3 has 15 amino acids. Germline CDR1 is MNHNY and CDR2 is SVGAGI (reference sequence). V dropped 3 bases and J dropped 5; count of bases not matched to a gene: 5. The CDR3 loop reads CASSYQASGTGELFF. As DNA, the CDR3 is TGTGCCAGCAGTTATCAGGCTAGCGGGACCGGGGAGCTGTTTTTT.

The rearrangement uses TRBV27 and TRBJ1-1; TRBD1 might be the D (5 bases). This CDR3 has 15 amino acids. Germline V gives CDR1 MNHEY, CDR2 SMNVEV (reference sequence). V was pared by 5 bases and J by 1 base, with 14 bases between. The chain's CDR3 is CASSAAQGRNTEAFF. The CDR3 region has the DNA TGTGCCAGCAGTGCCGCCCAGGGTCGGAACACTGAAGCTTTCTTT.

This chain joins TRBV18 and TRBJ2-7, with unresolved D. Germline V lookup: CDR1 KGHSH, CDR2 LQKENI. CDR3 length equals 12 residues. V lost 6 bases, J lost 3 bases, and 9 bases lay in between. The CDR3 reads CASSPDNYEQYF. Written as DNA, the CDR3 is TGTGCCAGCTCCCCAGACAACTACGAGCAGTACTTC.

The V call is TRBV7-2, the J call TRBJ2-1; possibly TRBD1 or TRBD2 for D (5 bases each). Trimming cost V 7 bases and J 0 bases, with 19 bases left between them. CDR1 and CDR2 from the germline V gene are SGHTA and FQGNSA. The CDR3 length is 17 residues. The CDR3 nucleotides are TGTGCCAGCAAACTAAGAGGGGTCTCGAGCTCCTACAATGAGCAGTTCTTC. Encoded protein: CASKLRGVSSSYNEQFF.

The chain has TRBV4-1 and TRBJ1-6, with D perhaps matching TRBD1 (6 bases). The CDR3 loop spans 16 amino acids. Germline V gene lookup returns CDR1 MGHRA and CDR2 YSYEKL. The ends were cut back, 1 base at V and 10 bases at J, with 17 bases in the middle. The CDR3 loop is CASSQGLGANGSPLHF. DNA for the CDR3: TGCGCCAGCAGCCAAGGTCTGGGGGCAAATGGGTCACCCCTCCACTTT.

V is TRBV28 and J is TRBJ1-1; 9 nucleotides line up with TRBD1. The trim removed 1 base at V and 1 base at J, leaving 7 bases unmatched. The CDR3 totals 17 residues. In germline, CDR1 is MDHEN, CDR2 SYDVKM. CDR3 in amino acids: CASSLFGQGWGNTEAFF. The CDR3 DNA follows: TGTGCCAGCAGTTTATTTGGACAGGGGTGGGGGAACACTGAAGCTTTCTTT. Variable domain in full (rest from reference TRBV28 and TRBJ1-1): DVKVTQSSRYLVKRTGEKVFLECVQDMDHENMFWYRQDPGLGLRLIYFSYDVKMKEKGDIPEGYSVSREKKERFSLILESASTNQTSMYLCASSLFGQGWGNTEAFFGQGTRLTVV.

J is TRBJ2-2 and V is TRBV9; tentatively, D is TRBD2 (6 bases). The CDR3 spans 16 residues. The V end was cut by 0 bases, the J end by 5 bases, with 14 bases between. Germline V lookup: CDR1 SGDLS, CDR2 YYNGEE. CDR3 nucleotide sequence: TGTGCCAGCAGCGTAGACCCGGGAGTCTTAACCGGGGAGCTGTTTTTT. Amino acids: CASSVDPGVLTGELFF.